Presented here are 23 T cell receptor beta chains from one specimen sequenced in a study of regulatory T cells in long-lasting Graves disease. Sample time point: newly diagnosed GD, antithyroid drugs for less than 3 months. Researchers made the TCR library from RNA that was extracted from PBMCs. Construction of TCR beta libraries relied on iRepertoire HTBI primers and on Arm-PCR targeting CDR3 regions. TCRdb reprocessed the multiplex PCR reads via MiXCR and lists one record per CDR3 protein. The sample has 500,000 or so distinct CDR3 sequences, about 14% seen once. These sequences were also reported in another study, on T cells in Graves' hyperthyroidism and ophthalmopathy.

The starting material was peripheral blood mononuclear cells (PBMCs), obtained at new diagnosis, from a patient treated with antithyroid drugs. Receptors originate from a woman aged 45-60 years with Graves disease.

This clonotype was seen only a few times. The CDR3 nucleotides read TGTGCCAGCAGTGACCCTGGACAGGGTAACTATGGCTACACCTTC. This sequence encodes CASSDPGQGNYGYTF. V gene TRBV6-1 combines with J gene TRBJ1-2; TRBD1 matches at 8 bases. CDR1 and CDR2 from the germline V gene are MNHNS and SASEGT. V trimming: 3 bases; J trimming: 1 base; junction bases outside the gene matches: 4. This CDR3 has 15 amino acids.

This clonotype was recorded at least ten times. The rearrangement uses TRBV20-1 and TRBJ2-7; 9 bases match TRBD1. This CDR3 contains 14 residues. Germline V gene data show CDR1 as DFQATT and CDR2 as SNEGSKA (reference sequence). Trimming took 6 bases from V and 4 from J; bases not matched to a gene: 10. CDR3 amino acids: CSARKVGQGYEQYF. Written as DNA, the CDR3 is TGCAGTGCCCGGAAGGTGGGACAGGGTTACGAGCAGTACTTC.

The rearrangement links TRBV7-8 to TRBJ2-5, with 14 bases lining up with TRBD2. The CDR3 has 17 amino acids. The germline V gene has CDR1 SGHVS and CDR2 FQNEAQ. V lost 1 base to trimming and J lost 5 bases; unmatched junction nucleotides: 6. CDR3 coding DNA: TGTGCCAGCAGCTTAGGGGGACTAGCGGGAGCGGTGGAGACCCAGTACTTC. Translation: CASSLGGLAGAVETQYF.

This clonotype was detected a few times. The CDR3 DNA is TGCAGTGCCACTCCAATAGCGGGCGGGGAGCTGTTTTTT. Protein sequence: CSATPIAGGELFF. V usage is TRBV20-1 and J usage is TRBJ2-2, with 7 bases matching TRBD2. The CDR3 is 13 residues long. V dropped 6 bases and J dropped 7; count of bases not matched to a gene: 8. Germline CDR1 DFQATT, CDR2 SNEGSKA (reference sequence).

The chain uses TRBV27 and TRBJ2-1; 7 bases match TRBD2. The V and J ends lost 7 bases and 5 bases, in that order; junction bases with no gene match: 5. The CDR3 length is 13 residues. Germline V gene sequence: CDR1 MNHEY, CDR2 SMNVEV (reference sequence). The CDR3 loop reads CASIGLVNNEQFF. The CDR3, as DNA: TGTGCCAGCATTGGACTAGTCAACAATGAGCAGTTCTTC.

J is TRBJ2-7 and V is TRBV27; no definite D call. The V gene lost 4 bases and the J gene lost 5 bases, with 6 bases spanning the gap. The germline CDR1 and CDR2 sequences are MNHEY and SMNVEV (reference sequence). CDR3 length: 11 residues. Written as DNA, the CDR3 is TGTGCCAGCAGTTCCTACCACGAGCAGTACTTC. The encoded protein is CASSSYHEQYF.

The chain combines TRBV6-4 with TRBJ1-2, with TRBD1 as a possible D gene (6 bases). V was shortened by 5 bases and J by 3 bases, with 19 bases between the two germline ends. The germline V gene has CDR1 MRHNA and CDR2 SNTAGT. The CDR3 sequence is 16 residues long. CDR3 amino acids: CASSNPGQRLHYGYTF. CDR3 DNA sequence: TGTGCCAGCAGTAACCCGGGACAAAGGTTACACTATGGCTACACCTTC.

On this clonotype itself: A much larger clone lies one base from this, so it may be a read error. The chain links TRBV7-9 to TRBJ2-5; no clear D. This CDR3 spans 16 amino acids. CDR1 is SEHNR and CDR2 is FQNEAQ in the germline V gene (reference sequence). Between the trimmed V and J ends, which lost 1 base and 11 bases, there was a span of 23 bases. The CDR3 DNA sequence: TGTGCCAGCAGCTTAGGACTTAAGGGTATCTACAATGAGCAGTACTTC. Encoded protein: CASSLGLKGIYNEQYF. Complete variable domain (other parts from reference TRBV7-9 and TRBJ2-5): DTGVSQNPRHKITKRGQNVTFRCDPISEHNRLYWYRQTLGQGPEFLTYFQNEAQLEKSRLLSDRFSAERPKGSFSTLEIQRTEQGDSAMYLCASSLGLKGIYNEQYFGPGTRLLVL.

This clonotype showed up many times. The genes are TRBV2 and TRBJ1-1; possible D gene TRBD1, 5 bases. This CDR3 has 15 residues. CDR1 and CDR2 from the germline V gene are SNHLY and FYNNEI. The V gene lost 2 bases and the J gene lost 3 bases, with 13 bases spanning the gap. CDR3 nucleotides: TGTGCCAGCAGTGAACAGGGCCGAGGGGACACTGAAGCTTTCTTT. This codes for CASSEQGRGDTEAFF.

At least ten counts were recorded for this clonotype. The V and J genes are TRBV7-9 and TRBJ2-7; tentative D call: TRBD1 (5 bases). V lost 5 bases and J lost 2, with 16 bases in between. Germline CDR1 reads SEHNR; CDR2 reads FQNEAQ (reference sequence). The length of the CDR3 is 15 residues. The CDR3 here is CASSLAQGSTYEQYF. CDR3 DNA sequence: TGTGCCAGCAGCCTCGCCCAGGGATCAACCTACGAGCAGTACTTC.

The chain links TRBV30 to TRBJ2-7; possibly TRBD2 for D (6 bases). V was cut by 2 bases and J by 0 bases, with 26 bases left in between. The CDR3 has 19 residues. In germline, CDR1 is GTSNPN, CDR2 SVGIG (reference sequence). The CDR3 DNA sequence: TGTGCCTGGAGTTGGCGGGACGGAACAAGAAAACAACGCTCCTACGAGCAGTACTTC. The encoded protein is CAWSWRDGTRKQRSYEQYF. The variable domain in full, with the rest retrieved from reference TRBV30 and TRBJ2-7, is SQTIHQWPATLVQPVGSPLSLECTVEGTSNPNLYWYRQAAGRGLQLLFYSVGIGQISSEVPQNLSASRPQDRQFILSSKKLLLSDSGFYLCAWSWRDGTRKQRSYEQYFGPGTRLTVT.

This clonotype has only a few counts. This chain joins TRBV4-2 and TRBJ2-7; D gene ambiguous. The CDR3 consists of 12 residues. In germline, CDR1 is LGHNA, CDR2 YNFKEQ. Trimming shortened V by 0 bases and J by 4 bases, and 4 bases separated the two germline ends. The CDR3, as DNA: TGTGCCAGCAGCCAAGATGGGTACGAGCAGTACTTC. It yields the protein CASSQDGYEQYF.

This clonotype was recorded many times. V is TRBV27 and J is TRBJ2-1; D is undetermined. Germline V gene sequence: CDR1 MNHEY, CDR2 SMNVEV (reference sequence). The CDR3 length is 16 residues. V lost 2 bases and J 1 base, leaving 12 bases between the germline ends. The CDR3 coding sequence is TGTGCCAGCAGTTTAGGCCTAGACCCTTCCTACAATGAGCAGTTCTTC. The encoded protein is CASSLGLDPSYNEQFF.

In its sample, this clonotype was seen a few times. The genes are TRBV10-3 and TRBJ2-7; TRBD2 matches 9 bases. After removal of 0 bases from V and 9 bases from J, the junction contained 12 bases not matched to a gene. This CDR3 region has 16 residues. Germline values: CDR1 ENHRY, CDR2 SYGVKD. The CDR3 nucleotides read TGTGCCATCAGTGAGTCGAACTTCTTTGCGCGGGAGGGGCAGTACTTC. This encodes CAISESNFFAREGQYF.

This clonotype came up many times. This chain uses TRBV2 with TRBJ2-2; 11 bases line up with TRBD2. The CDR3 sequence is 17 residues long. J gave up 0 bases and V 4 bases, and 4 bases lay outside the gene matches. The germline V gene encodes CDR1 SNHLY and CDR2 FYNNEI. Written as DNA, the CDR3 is TGTGCCAGCAGTGTCGGACTAGCGGGTTCGAACACCGGGGAGCTGTTTTTT. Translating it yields CASSVGLAGSNTGELFF.

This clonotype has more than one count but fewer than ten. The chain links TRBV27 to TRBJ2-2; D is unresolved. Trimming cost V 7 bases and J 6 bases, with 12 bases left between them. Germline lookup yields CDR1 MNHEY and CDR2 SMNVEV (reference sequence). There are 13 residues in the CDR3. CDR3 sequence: CASNPTGPGELFF. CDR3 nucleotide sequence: TGTGCCAGCAATCCTACCGGGCCCGGGGAGCTGTTTTTT.

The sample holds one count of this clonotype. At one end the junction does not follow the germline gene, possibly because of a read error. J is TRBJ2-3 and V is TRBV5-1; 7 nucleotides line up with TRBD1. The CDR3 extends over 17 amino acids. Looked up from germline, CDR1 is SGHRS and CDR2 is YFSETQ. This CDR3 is CASSVGDSASSTDTQYF. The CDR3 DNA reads TGTGCCAGCAGCGTAGGGGACAGCGCGTCTAGCACAGATACGCAGTATTTT.

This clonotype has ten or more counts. The DNA for the CDR3 is TGTGCCAGCAGGATATCGACGTCGAGGGAGCAGTACTTC. Translated, it gives CASRISTSREQYF. The chain links TRBV27 to TRBJ2-7; D uncertain. This CDR3 comprises 13 residues. Germline-derived CDR1 and CDR2 are MNHEY and SMNVEV (reference sequence). Trimming took off 6 bases at V and 7 bases at J, with 16 bases between the two ends.

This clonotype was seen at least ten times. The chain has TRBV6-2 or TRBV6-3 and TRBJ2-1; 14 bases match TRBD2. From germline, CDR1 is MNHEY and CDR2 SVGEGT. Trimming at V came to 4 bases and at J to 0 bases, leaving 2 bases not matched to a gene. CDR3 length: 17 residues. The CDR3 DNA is TGTGCCAGCAGTTTCGGGACTAGCGGGGGCTCCTACAATGAGCAGTTCTTC. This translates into CASSFGTSGGSYNEQFF.

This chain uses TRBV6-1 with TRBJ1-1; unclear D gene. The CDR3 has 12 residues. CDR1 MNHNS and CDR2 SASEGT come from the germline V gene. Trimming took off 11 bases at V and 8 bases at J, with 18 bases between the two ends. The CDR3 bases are TGTGCCGCTTTAACTCTACAACTCGAAGCTTTCTTT. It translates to CAALTLQLEAFF.

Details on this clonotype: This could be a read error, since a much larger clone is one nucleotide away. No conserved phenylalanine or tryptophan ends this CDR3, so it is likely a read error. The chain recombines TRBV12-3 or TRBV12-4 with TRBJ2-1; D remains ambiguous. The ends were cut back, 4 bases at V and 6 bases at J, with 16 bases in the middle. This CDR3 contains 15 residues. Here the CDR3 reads CASSSNMLGVNEQFL. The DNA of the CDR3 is TGTGCCAGCAGTTCAAACATGCTTGGGGTCAATGAGCAGTTCCTC.

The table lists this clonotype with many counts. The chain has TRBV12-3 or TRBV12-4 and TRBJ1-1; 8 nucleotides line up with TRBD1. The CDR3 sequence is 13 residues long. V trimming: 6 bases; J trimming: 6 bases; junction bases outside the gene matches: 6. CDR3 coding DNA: TGTGCCAGCAGATCTCAGGGGGCTGCTGAAGCTTTCTTT. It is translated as CASRSQGAAEAFF.

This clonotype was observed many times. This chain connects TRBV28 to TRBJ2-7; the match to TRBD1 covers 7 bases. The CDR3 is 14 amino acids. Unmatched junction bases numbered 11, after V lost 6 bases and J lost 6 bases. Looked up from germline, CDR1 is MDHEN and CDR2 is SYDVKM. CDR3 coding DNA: TGTGCCAGCAGAAATGACAGGGAAATGGCCGAGCAGTACTTC. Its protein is CASRNDREMAEQYF.